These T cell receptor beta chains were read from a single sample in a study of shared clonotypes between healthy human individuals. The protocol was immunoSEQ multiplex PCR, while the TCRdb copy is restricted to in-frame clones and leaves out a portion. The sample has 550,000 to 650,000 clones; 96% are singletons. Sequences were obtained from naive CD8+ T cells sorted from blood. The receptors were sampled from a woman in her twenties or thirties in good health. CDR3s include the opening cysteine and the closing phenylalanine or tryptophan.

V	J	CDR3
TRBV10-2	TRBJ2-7	CASSLWPYEQYF
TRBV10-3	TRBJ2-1	CAISGQAPSSYNEQFF
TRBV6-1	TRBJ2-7	CASSEASGSVDEQYF
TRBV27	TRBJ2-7	CASSKVNLASYEQYF
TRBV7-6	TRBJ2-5	CASSFTPSGGQETQYF
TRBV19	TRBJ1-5	CASRRTGTNQPQHF
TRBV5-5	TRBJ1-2	CASSLVSSGGYTF
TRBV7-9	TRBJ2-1	CASSLGRLEQFF
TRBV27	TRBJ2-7	CASSFLLDSTYEQYF
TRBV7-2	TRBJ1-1	CASSLLSKGNTEAFF
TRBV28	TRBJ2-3	CASFSVRMGGSTDTQYF
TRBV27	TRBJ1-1	CASSTGYTEAFF
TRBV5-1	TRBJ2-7	CASSLGLGRYSYEQYF
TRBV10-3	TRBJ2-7	CAISEEYRGSPYEQYF
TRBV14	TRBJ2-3	CASSQARTDTQYF
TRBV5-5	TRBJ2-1	CASSTLAGEQFF
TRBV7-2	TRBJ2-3	CASSLALWGEEDTQYF
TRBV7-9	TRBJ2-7	CASSRTSGDSSYEQYF
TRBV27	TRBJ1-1	CASSAGPKMNTEAFF
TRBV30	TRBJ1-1	CAWAPWWGTEAFF
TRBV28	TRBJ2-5	CASSFDRQGGGETQYF
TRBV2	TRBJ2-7	CASSEGVIYEQYF
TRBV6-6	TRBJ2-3	CASGFGGGTDTQYF
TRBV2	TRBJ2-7	CASRGGSYEQYF
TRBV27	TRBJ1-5	CASSWAGGRQPQHF
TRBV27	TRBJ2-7	CASSPGRGSWEQYF
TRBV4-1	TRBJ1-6	CASSQDAETSPLHF
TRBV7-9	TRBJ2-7	CASSPGTVISYEQYF
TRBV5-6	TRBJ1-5	CASSGGPPGSNQPQHF
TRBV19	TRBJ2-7	CASSAAERYEQYF
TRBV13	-	CASSRQSAEQYF
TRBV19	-	CASSIRDRGYEQYF
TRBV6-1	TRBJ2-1	CASSELTGGFEQFF
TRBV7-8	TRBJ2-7	CASSLVASGRHEQYF
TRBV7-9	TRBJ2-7	CASSTGTVTYEQYF
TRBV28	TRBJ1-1	CASSSSREAWGTEAFF
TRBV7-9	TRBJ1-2	CASSHRVYGYTF
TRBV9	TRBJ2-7	CASSAGQGEYEQYF